A selection of T cell receptor beta chains follows, all from one sample in a study of early T cells in non-severe SARS-CoV-2 infection. TCRdb used MiXCR to reprocess the 5' RACE reads, holding one entry per CDR3 protein. The data contain about 52,000 distinct CDR3 sequences, approximately 11% of them singletons. Material: whole blood. Every receptor here comes from an adult who was a healthcare worker with PCR-confirmed SARS-CoV-2 infection or an uninfected control (not recorded which). Both conserved end residues are part of each CDR3. Fields, in order: V gene, D gene, clone size, J gene, CDR3 DNA, CDR3 protein. A D gene is named only where the DNA matches it firmly. Size tells how often a clone was seen (once, few, many) or the class of an expanded clone, and some rows leave it out.

TRBV6-6	.	few	TRBJ1-5	TGTGCCAGCAGCCCTACAAATCAGCCCCAGCATTTT	CASSPTNQPQHF
TRBV27	.	many	TRBJ2-1	TGTGCCAGCAGTTTATCCCTAGCTCTGCCTTCCTACAATGAGCAGTTCTTC	CASSLSLALPSYNEQFF
TRBV10-2	.	many	TRBJ1-5	TGCGCCAGCAGTGAGTCTGGATTGGGTCAGCCCCAGCATTTT	CASSESGLGQPQHF
TRBV18	.	many	TRBJ2-7	TGTGCCAGCTCACCCCAGCAGGGTCTTACCTACGAGCAGTACTTC	CASSPQQGLTYEQYF
TRBV5-4	.	few	TRBJ2-5	TGTGCCAGCAGCTTGGTCGGAGAGACCCAGTACTTC	CASSLVGETQYF
TRBV7-9	.	many	TRBJ1-5	TGTGCCAGCAGCTTAGTCGATCAGCCCCAGCATTTT	CASSLVDQPQHF
TRBV10-3	TRBD1	many	TRBJ1-3	TGTGCCATCAGTGGAACAGGGGGGTCGGGAAACACCATATATTTT	CAISGTGGSGNTIYF
TRBV5-4	.	many	TRBJ1-1	TGTGCCAGCAGCAATCAGGGACGAGGCACTGAAGCTTTCTTT	CASSNQGRGTEAFF
TRBV29-1	.	.	TRBJ1-5	TGCAGCGTCCAGAGGAATAGCAATCAGCCCCAGCATTTT	CSVQRNSNQPQHF
TRBV12-3/TRBV12-4	TRBD2	.	TRBJ2-1	TGTGCCAGCACTCGGACTAGCGGGGGGGCGGGCAATGAGCAGTTCTTC	CASTRTSGGAGNEQFF